The 21 T cell receptor beta chains reported below all come from one sample, sequenced in a study of Ad26.COV2.S vaccination and SARS-CoV-2 variants. Noted treatment: roughly 20 received Ad26.COV2.S at low or high dose, single or two shots; roughly 5 received placebo; per-sample allocation not given. Vaccine and placebo recipients were sampled on day 63 after the first injection. The table came from immunoSEQ multiplex PCR; TCRdb's copy has only in-frame clones and leaves some out. The sample has about 680,000 clones, about 89% seen once. The sample in question was peripheral blood, obtained in a trial of Ad26.COV2.S vaccine versus placebo. The source is a person between 18 and 60 years old who received the Ad26.COV2.S COVID-19 vaccine or a placebo.

Notes on this clone: Other DNA sequences in the sample encode the same CDR3. CDR3 in DNA: TGTGCCAGCAGTCGCGCTACCTACGAGCAGTACTTC. Protein: CASSRATYEQYF. The rearrangement joins TRBV6-2 or TRBV6-3 to TRBJ2-7; no clear D gene. This CDR3 comprises 12 residues. V lost 5 bases to trimming and J lost 2 bases, with 7 bases between them. CDR1 is MNHEY, CDR2 SVGEGT, per germline.

The chain is built from TRBV27 and TRBJ1-6; TRBD1 is a possible D gene (6 bases). The germline gives CDR1 MNHEY, CDR2 SMNVEV (reference sequence). V shed 5 bases and J shed 7 bases, with 15 bases lying between them. The CDR3 contains 15 residues. The CDR3 protein is CASSLSGHPNSPLHF. Written as DNA, the CDR3 is TGTGCCAGCAGTCTCTCGGGACACCCAAATTCACCCCTCCACTTT.

DNA of the CDR3: TGTGCCAGTAGTACCGGGAGGGAGTGGCTCGGGGAGCTGTTTTTT. This codes for CASSTGREWLGELFF. The V call is TRBV19, the J call TRBJ2-2, with 8 bases lining up with TRBD2. Germline CDR1 and CDR2: LNHDA and SQIVND (reference sequence). V lost 4 bases and J lost 7; bases outside the gene matches: 8. This CDR3 spans 15 amino acids.

The chain employs TRBV5-5 and TRBJ2-7, with 9 bases identical to TRBD1. J lost 3 bases, V lost 4 bases, and 8 bases had no gene match. From germline, CDR1 is SGHKS and CDR2 YYEKEE (reference sequence). The CDR3 contains 15 residues. The CDR3 sequence: CASSRTGTGLYEQYF. The CDR3 DNA sequence: TGTGCCAGCAGCCGAACCGGGACAGGGCTCTACGAGCAGTACTTC.

This chain links TRBV19 with TRBJ2-7; no clear D. The V and J ends lost 5 bases and 1 base respectively, with 9 bases between them. This CDR3 has 13 amino acids. Germline V gene data show CDR1 as LNHDA and CDR2 as SQIVND (reference sequence). CDR3 in DNA: TGTGCCAGTAGTGAGACTCTTTCCTACGAGCAGTACTTC. It specifies CASSETLSYEQYF.

This chain joins TRBV10-3 and TRBJ1-6; D is perhaps TRBD1 (6 bases). V was shortened by 7 bases and J by 7 bases, with 11 bases between the two germline ends. Germline CDR1 and CDR2: ENHRY and SYGVKD. This CDR3 comprises 13 residues. CDR3 amino acids: CAITGQGNSPLHF. The CDR3 bases are TGTGCCATCACTGGGCAGGGGAATTCACCCCTCCACTTT.

The chain recombines TRBV11-1 with TRBJ1-6; maybe TRBD1 (5 bases). V was shortened by 4 bases and J by 9 bases, with 10 bases between the two germline ends. The CDR3 consists of 13 residues. The germline CDR1 and CDR2 sequences are SGHAT and FQDESV (reference sequence). CDR3 DNA sequence: TGTGCCAGCAGCTGGTCCGGGACTTCACCCCTCCACTTT. It codes for CASSWSGTSPLHF.

The chain uses TRBV10-3 and TRBJ1-3; D is uncertain. The CDR3 spans 15 residues. Germline V gives CDR1 ENHRY, CDR2 SYGVKD. V was trimmed by 9 bases and J by 4 bases, leaving 19 bases between them. DNA for the CDR3: TGTGCCATTTCTCGTGGTGCGGCTTGGGGAAACACCATATATTTT. Amino acid sequence: CAISRGAAWGNTIYF.

V usage is TRBV30 and J usage is TRBJ1-5; a weak D match, TRBD1 (5 bases). This CDR3 region has 15 residues. Trimming removed 1 base at V and 5 bases at J, with 15 bases between. In germline, CDR1 is GTSNPN, CDR2 SVGIG (reference sequence). The CDR3 loop reads CAWSGGAGWHQPQHF. CDR3 bases: TGTGCCTGGAGTGGAGGGGCAGGGTGGCATCAGCCCCAGCATTTT.

V and J are TRBV6-5 and TRBJ1-2; TRBD1 might be the D (6 bases). The CDR3 runs to 14 residues. CDR1 MNHEY and CDR2 SVGAGI come from the germline V gene. Trimming removed 6 bases at V and 4 bases at J, with 15 bases between. The CDR3 spells CASSPQDSLYGYTF. Written as DNA, the CDR3 is TGTGCCAGCAGCCCCCAGGACAGTCTCTATGGCTACACCTTC.

This chain joins TRBV5-1 and TRBJ2-1; no clear D. The V gene's germline CDR1 is SGHRS and CDR2 YFSETQ. V was trimmed by 4 bases and J by 7 bases, leaving 9 bases between them. CDR3 length: 12 residues. The DNA of the CDR3 is TGCGCCAGCAGCCTCCTAGTGAATGAGCAGTTCTTC. Protein: CASSLLVNEQFF.

The chain is built from TRBV7-9 and TRBJ2-5; 8 positions match TRBD1. The germline V gene encodes CDR1 SEHNR and CDR2 FQNEAQ (reference sequence). Trimming removed 1 base from V and 6 bases from J; junction bases left unmatched: 7. This CDR3 region has 15 residues. This CDR3 reads CASSLEDRVWKTQYF. CDR3 nucleotides: TGTGCCAGCAGCTTAGAGGACAGGGTATGGAAGACCCAGTACTTC.

The CDR3 bases are TGTGCCAGCAGCCAATCCCTGGAGCATGGCTACACCTTC. Protein: CASSQSLEHGYTF. The chain is built from TRBV3-1 (or the pseudogene TRBV3-2) and TRBJ1-2; D is unclear. Trimming left V 2 bases short and J 6 bases short, with 10 bases between. Per germline, CDR1 LGHDT and CDR2 YNNKEL (reference sequence). This CDR3 region has 13 residues.

J is TRBJ2-7 and V is TRBV19, with 9 nucleotides matching TRBD1. J lost 10 bases, V lost 6 bases, and 19 bases had no gene match. Germline V gives CDR1 LNHDA, CDR2 SQIVND (reference sequence). CDR3 length: 16 amino acids. CDR3: CASSRGGQGLGPPQYF. DNA of the CDR3: TGTGCCAGTAGCCGAGGGGGACAGGGACTTGGACCTCCCCAGTACTTC.

The chain carries TRBV24-1 and TRBJ2-5; 13 nucleotides match TRBD2. V lost 2 bases, J lost 7 bases, and 9 bases stayed unmatched. The CDR3 consists of 17 residues. CDR1 is KGHDR and CDR2 is SFDVKD in the germline V gene. CDR3 bases: TGTGCCACCAGTGATTGGGGGACTAGCGGGATCCGGGGGACCCAGTACTTC. Translating gives CATSDWGTSGIRGTQYF.

The rearrangement uses TRBV29-1 and TRBJ2-3, with D maybe TRBD1 (5 bases). The CDR3 length is 14 residues. Germline V gene data show CDR1 as SQVTM and CDR2 as ANQGSEA. Trimming stripped 4 bases from V and 4 bases from J, with 15 bases between. The CDR3 nucleotides are TGCAGCGTTGCCGCAGGGTTGTTGGCAGATACGCAGTATTTT. Amino acids: CSVAAGLLADTQYF.

This chain links TRBV19 with TRBJ1-2; D ambiguous. CDR3 length: 15 amino acids. V lost 0 bases to trimming and J lost 3 bases, with 11 bases between them. CDR1 and CDR2 (germline): LNHDA, SQIVND (reference sequence). The CDR3 reads CASSIDLEDYYGYTF. In nucleotides, the CDR3 is TGTGCCAGTAGTATAGATCTGGAGGACTACTATGGCTACACCTTC.

The gene calls are TRBV24-1 and TRBJ2-1; possibly TRBD1 for D (6 bases). CDR1 is KGHDR and CDR2 is SFDVKD in the germline V gene. Trimming took 5 bases from V and 0 from J, leaving 19 bases between them. The CDR3 sequence is 18 residues long. The CDR3 reads CATSARTGTPSSYNEQFF. CDR3 nucleotide sequence: TGTGCCACCAGTGCCAGAACCGGGACACCAAGCTCCTACAATGAGCAGTTCTTC.

The rearrangement joins TRBV19 to TRBJ2-5; a weak D match, TRBD1 (6 bases). Germline V gene sequence: CDR1 LNHDA, CDR2 SQIVND (reference sequence). This CDR3 contains 13 residues. V was trimmed by 2 bases and J by 5 bases, leaving 9 bases between them. CDR3 DNA: TGTGCCAGTAGTATATCAGGGGTTGAGACCCAGTACTTC. Translation: CASSISGVETQYF.

The J gene is TRBJ2-3, the V gene TRBV5-1; 11 bases fit TRBD1. J lost 2 bases, V lost 4 bases, and 6 bases had no gene match. Germline V gene sequence: CDR1 SGHRS, CDR2 YFSETQ. The CDR3 runs 16 residues. CDR3: CASSRDRGLNTDTQYF. The CDR3 nucleotides are TGCGCCAGCAGCCGGGACAGGGGGTTAAACACAGATACGCAGTATTTT.

The rearrangement links TRBV19 to TRBJ2-7, with TRBD1 identical over 9 bases. This CDR3 spans 16 amino acids. Germline loops: CDR1 LNHDA, CDR2 SQIVND (reference sequence). J lost 2 bases, V lost 7 bases, and 12 bases had no gene match. CDR3 in DNA: TGTGCCAGTACCATATCAGGGGGGACAGGGACCTACGAGCAGTACTTC. It translates to CASTISGGTGTYEQYF.